This T cell receptor beta chain was documented in a study of shared clonotypes between healthy human individuals. In the study overall: Serving as donors were two women and a few men, whose ages spanned 18 to 49.

Germline CDR1 ENHRY, CDR2 SYGVKD. V was pared by 4 bases and J by 3 bases, with 18 bases between. This CDR3 spans 16 amino acids. Findings and limits, study-wide: It was only blood that was sampled, and tissue repertoires likely differ.

In regard to this clone: Antigen unknown.

It was 250 to 350 ng DNA, about 30,000 T cell genomes, that went into each replicate PCR of unsorted PBMC. Spread over ten immunoSEQ deep assay plates, unsorted PBMC DNA underwent sequencing. Assay used: immunoSEQ multiplex PCR; TCRdb lists only in-frame clones, some missing. The data contain 400,000 to 600,000 clones, 60% to 80% of them singletons. The TCR was taken from a woman in her 40s in good health. Some clones in this sample may be carry-over from other donors' samples. The specimen was PBMCs. The V call is TRBV10-3, the J call TRBJ1-1; the D is unclear. The DNA of the CDR3 is TGTGCCATCAGTGGGGCCCCCCGAGAGGGCGACACTGAAGCTTTCTTT. Amino acid sequence: CAISGAPREGDTEAFF.